The sequence of this T cell receptor (beta chain) was determined in a study of cytomegalovirus exposure and HLA in healthy donors. The V segment lost 7 bases and the J segment 2 bases; nucleotides outside the gene matches: 7. CDR3 size: 15 residues. The germline CDR1 and CDR2 sequences are LNHDA and SQIVND (reference sequence). Vbeta (60) and Jbeta (13) primers were used in the PCR. TCRdb's copy holds only in-frame clones and misses some; the assay was immunoSEQ multiplex PCR. The sample comprises about 250,000 clones, under 90% of which are singletons, and more than 0.3% rests with the top ten. Source material: PBMCs. This TCR came from a girl between 2 and 10 years old in good health and CMV-seronegative. The V gene is TRBV19, the J gene TRBJ2-1, with 8 bases fitting TRBD2. The CDR3 nucleotides are TGTGCCAGTACCCTGACTAGCGCGGCCTACAATGAGCAGTTCTTC. It encodes CASTLTSAAYNEQFF.